This TCR beta chain was recovered during a study of shared clonotypes between healthy human individuals. Study as a whole: CD4 naive cells filled three plates per donor, CD4 memory three, CD8 naive two and CD8 memory one. Findings and caveats of the study: Generation probabilities of non-shared clonotypes were lower (relative to those shared by all four donors).

Cells designated naive CD8 were CD45RO-negative and were positively selected for CCR7, with terminally differentiated effector memory CD45RA+ cells excluded. Concerning this clone itself: Its antigen is unknown.

This table comes from immunoSEQ multiplex PCR, and its TCRdb copy is limited to in-frame clones, with some not included. The table includes about 600,000 clones, less than 97% detected once. Germline CDR1 SGHVS, CDR2 FNYEAQ. V lost 1 base and J 0 bases, leaving 7 bases between the germline ends. CDR3 size: 14 residues. This TCR was sampled from a woman in her thirties in good health. Sequencing was done on a sample of naive CD8+ T cells sorted from blood. The chain is built from TRBV7-6 and TRBJ2-7, with a tentative D call TRBD2 (5 bases). In DNA form, the CDR3 reads TGTGCCAGCAGCTTAGAAGGGAGCTCCTACGAGCAGTACTTC. This gives the protein CASSLEGSSYEQYF.